The rows below give T cell receptor beta chains drawn from one sample of a study of T cell responses to AZD1222 COVID-19 vaccine. The method was immunoSEQ multiplex PCR; TCRdb's version includes in-frame clones alone and lacks a portion of them. The sample yields over 150,000 clones, just over 90% seen once. The source was peripheral blood, collected 28 days after the second AZD1222 dose. These receptors were obtained from an adult who received the AZD1222 COVID-19 vaccine. The CDR3 runs from the conserved cysteine through the conserved F or W. Each record gives: V gene, CDR3 length, J gene, clone size, D gene, CDR3 protein, CDR3 DNA. D genes are given only for firm matches. A row's size may be missing; if present it is once, few, many or a size class.

V gene: TRBV7-9
CDR3 length: 11
J gene: TRBJ2-1
clone size: NA
D gene: NA
CDR3 protein: CASSRMDEQFF
CDR3 DNA: TGTGCCAGCAGCCGAATGGATGAGCAGTTCTTC

V gene: TRBV6-5
CDR3 length: 13
J gene: TRBJ1-2
clone size: NA
D gene: TRBD1
CDR3 protein: CASSTQGAYGYTF
CDR3 DNA: TGTGCCAGCAGTACCCAGGGGGCCTATGGCTACACCTTC

V gene: TRBV18
CDR3 length: 14
J gene: TRBJ2-7
clone size: once
D gene: TRBD2
CDR3 protein: CASSRTSGNYEQYF
CDR3 DNA: TGTGCCAGCTCTCGGACTAGCGGGAACTACGAGCAGTACTTC

V gene: TRBV6-1
CDR3 length: 14
J gene: TRBJ1-1
clone size: NA
D gene: TRBD1
CDR3 protein: CASSEPGGVPEAFF
CDR3 DNA: TGTGCCAGCAGTGAACCAGGGGGTGTCCCTGAAGCTTTCTTT

V gene: TRBV5-8
CDR3 length: 16
J gene: TRBJ2-3
clone size: NA
D gene: TRBD2
CDR3 protein: CASSSGLALTIDTQYF
CDR3 DNA: TGTGCCAGCAGCTCTGGACTAGCGTTAACTATAGATACGCAGTATTTT

V gene: TRBV27
CDR3 length: 15
J gene: TRBJ2-1
clone size: NA
D gene: NA
CDR3 protein: CASSLVFPPYNEQFF
CDR3 DNA: TGTGCCAGCAGTTTAGTCTTCCCTCCCTACAATGAGCAGTTCTTC

V gene: TRBV7-9
CDR3 length: 12
J gene: TRBJ2-3
clone size: NA
D gene: NA
CDR3 protein: CASSPLVNTQYF
CDR3 DNA: TGTGCCAGCAGCCCACTAGTGAATACGCAGTATTTT

V gene: TRBV19
CDR3 length: 13
J gene: TRBJ1-5
clone size: once
D gene: NA
CDR3 protein: CASSRTDHQPQHF
CDR3 DNA: TGTGCCAGTAGTAGGACGGACCATCAGCCCCAGCATTTT

V gene: TRBV3-1/TRBV3-2
CDR3 length: 14
J gene: TRBJ2-3
clone size: NA
D gene: TRBD2
CDR3 protein: CASSPSGSGGTQYF
CDR3 DNA: TGTGCCAGCAGCCCGAGCGGGAGTGGGGGTACGCAGTATTTT

V gene: TRBV6-5
CDR3 length: 15
J gene: TRBJ2-5
clone size: NA
D gene: NA
CDR3 protein: CASSSYSGPVETQYF
CDR3 DNA: TGTGCCAGCAGTTCATACTCTGGACCAGTAGAGACCCAGTACTTC

V gene: TRBV5-5
CDR3 length: 15
J gene: TRBJ2-3
clone size: few
D gene: NA
CDR3 protein: CASSSLGASEDTQYF
CDR3 DNA: TGTGCCAGCAGCTCCCTGGGGGCCTCAGAGGATACGCAGTATTTT

V gene: TRBV6-4
CDR3 length: 15
J gene: TRBJ1-1
clone size: NA
D gene: NA
CDR3 protein: CASSPGPGGGTEAFF
CDR3 DNA: TGTGCCAGCTCTCCGGGACCGGGGGGGGGCACTGAAGCTTTCTTT

V gene: TRBV19
CDR3 length: 15
J gene: TRBJ1-6
clone size: once
D gene: TRBD1
CDR3 protein: CASSLGQGHNSPLHF
CDR3 DNA: TGTGCCAGTAGTCTCGGACAGGGACATAATTCACCCCTCCACTTT

V gene: TRBV11-3
CDR3 length: 13
J gene: TRBJ1-5
clone size: NA
D gene: NA
CDR3 protein: CASSWTSNQPQHF
CDR3 DNA: TGTGCCAGCAGCTGGACTAGCAATCAGCCCCAGCATTTT

V gene: TRBV7-2
CDR3 length: 14
J gene: TRBJ1-5
clone size: NA
D gene: NA
CDR3 protein: CASSPQGVYQPQHF
CDR3 DNA: TGTGCCAGCAGTCCCCAAGGGGTTTATCAGCCCCAGCATTTT

V gene: TRBV7-8
CDR3 length: 12
J gene: TRBJ1-3
clone size: few
D gene: NA
CDR3 protein: CASSDGGNTIYF
CDR3 DNA: TGTGCCAGCAGCGACGGTGGAAACACCATATATTTT

V gene: TRBV4-3
CDR3 length: 17
J gene: TRBJ2-7
clone size: NA
D gene: NA
CDR3 protein: CASSQAVARGWTYEQYF
CDR3 DNA: TGCGCCAGCAGCCAAGCGGTGGCAAGGGGTTGGACCTACGAGCAGTACTTC

V gene: TRBV5-1
CDR3 length: 14
J gene: TRBJ1-4
clone size: NA
D gene: NA
CDR3 protein: CASSKGDPPEKLFF
CDR3 DNA: TGCGCCAGCAGCAAGGGGGATCCCCCTGAAAAACTGTTTTTT

V gene: TRBV5-1
CDR3 length: 17
J gene: TRBJ2-6
clone size: NA
D gene: TRBD2
CDR3 protein: CASSSLGGDNGANVLTF
CDR3 DNA: TGCGCCAGCAGCTCCCTGGGGGGGGATAATGGGGCCAACGTCCTGACTTTC

V gene: TRBV10-3
CDR3 length: 14
J gene: TRBJ2-7
clone size: NA
D gene: TRBD2
CDR3 protein: CAISGLAGTGEQYF
CDR3 DNA: TGTGCCATCAGTGGACTAGCGGGAACGGGCGAGCAGTACTTC

V gene: TRBV5-1
CDR3 length: 12
J gene: TRBJ2-4
clone size: once
D gene: TRBD1
CDR3 protein: CASSYPGQGLYF
CDR3 DNA: TGCGCCAGCAGCTACCCGGGACAGGGGCTGTACTTC

V gene: TRBV7-9
CDR3 length: 14
J gene: TRBJ1-3
clone size: NA
D gene: NA
CDR3 protein: CASSPRIRENTIYF
CDR3 DNA: TGTGCCAGCAGCCCCCGGATAAGAGAAAACACCATATATTTT

V gene: TRBV7-2
CDR3 length: 15
J gene: TRBJ2-3
clone size: NA
D gene: NA
CDR3 protein: CASSQDGGPTDTQYF
CDR3 DNA: TGTGCCAGCAGCCAGGACGGGGGCCCCACAGATACGCAGTATTTT

V gene: TRBV3-1/TRBV3-2
CDR3 length: 18
J gene: TRBJ2-1
clone size: NA
D gene: NA
CDR3 protein: CASKTGRRLPTSYNEQFF
CDR3 DNA: TGTGCCAGCAAGACGGGACGGCGACTTCCTACTTCCTACAATGAGCAGTTCTTC

V gene: TRBV9
CDR3 length: 15
J gene: TRBJ1-1
clone size: NA
D gene: NA
CDR3 protein: CASSPKTGMNTEAFF
CDR3 DNA: TGTGCCAGCAGCCCTAAGACGGGCATGAACACTGAAGCTTTCTTT